Listed below are T cell receptor beta chains from one sample, sequenced in a study of cytomegalovirus exposure and HLA in healthy donors. Only in-frame clones appear in the TCRdb table, and some are missing; sequencing was by immunoSEQ multiplex PCR. The listing contains around 210,000 clones. Sequencing input: PBMCs. The receptors originated from a woman aged 25-40 years in good health and CMV-seropositive. The CDR3 runs from the conserved cysteine through the conserved F or W. A D gene is named only where the DNA matches it firmly.

NA,TRBV28,TRBJ2-5,CATTLASSGETQYF,TGTGCCACCACTCTGGCTAGTTCGGGGGAGACCCAGTACTTC
TRBD1,TRBV5-6,TRBJ1-6,CASSPLGGGGFRYNSPLHF,TGTGCCAGCAGCCCACTTGGAGGGGGCGGATTTCGGTATAATTCACCCCTCCACTTT
TRBD1,TRBV18,TRBJ2-7,CASSFTGTVSYEQYF,TGTGCCAGCTCATTTACCGGGACAGTCTCCTACGAGCAGTACTTC
NA,TRBV5-1,TRBJ2-7,CASSLETVNSYEQYF,TGCGCCAGCAGCTTGGAAACAGTCAACTCCTACGAGCAGTACTTC
NA,TRBV12-5,TRBJ1-2,CASGPDRNYGYTF,TGTGCTAGTGGCCCCGACAGGAACTATGGCTACACCTTC
NA,TRBV7-9,TRBJ2-1,CASSLPLDFYNEQFF,TGTGCCAGCAGCTTACCTCTGGACTTCTACAATGAGCAGTTCTTC
TRBD1,TRBV11-3,TRBJ2-2,CASSLGQANTGELFF,TGTGCCAGCAGCCTTGGACAGGCGAACACCGGGGAGCTGTTTTTT
TRBD1,TRBV5-1,TRBJ1-1,CASSLVGQNMAEAFF,TGCGCCAGCAGCTTGGTGGGACAGAATATGGCTGAAGCTTTCTTT
NA,TRBV30,TRBJ1-5,CAWSVPGDFNQPQHF,TGTGCCTGGAGTGTACCAGGGGATTTCAATCAGCCCCAGCATTTT
NA,TRBV25-1,TRBJ1-6,CASSEIMGRNSPLHF,TGTGCCAGCAGTGAAATAATGGGGCGAAATTCACCCCTCCACTTT
TRBD2,TRBV7-9,TRBJ2-3,CASSHSSGTTDTQYF,TGTGCCAGCAGCCATTCTAGCGGGACCACAGATACGCAGTATTTT
NA,TRBV27,TRBJ1-2,CASSSGGGANYGYTF,TGTGCCAGCAGTTCCGGAGGTGGTGCTAACTATGGCTACACCTTC
TRBD1,TRBV5-1,TRBJ2-7,CASSSLTGGAGASSYEQYF,TGCGCCAGCAGCTCCCTGACAGGGGGGGCCGGGGCAAGCTCCTACGAGCAGTACTTC
NA,TRBV11-1,TRBJ1-6,CASSLRRGNSPLHF,TGTGCCAGCAGCTTAAGAAGGGGGAATTCACCCCTCCACTTT
TRBD1,TRBV29-1,TRBJ2-4,CSVLQGAKNIQYF,TGCAGCGTGTTACAGGGGGCCAAAAACATTCAGTACTTC
NA,TRBV10-1,TRBJ2-1,CASSPGPYNEQFF,TGCGCCAGCTCTCCAGGGCCGTACAATGAGCAGTTCTTC
NA,TRBV6-5,TRBJ2-1,CASSPDRRTYNEQFF,TGTGCCAGCAGTCCCGACAGGAGGACCTACAATGAGCAGTTCTTC
NA,TRBV5-4,TRBJ2-2,CASSRQFGELFF,TGTGCCAGCAGTCGACAGTTCGGGGAGCTGTTTTTT
NA,TRBV4-3,TRBJ1-2,CASSQDGPGVLVYGYTF,TGCGCCAGCAGCCAAGACGGGCCAGGGGTACTAGTCTATGGCTACACCTTC
TRBD1,TRBV6-1,TRBJ2-4,CASAQGQGGANIQYF,TGTGCCAGCGCACAGGGACAGGGGGGGGCAAACATTCAGTACTTC
NA,TRBV7-2,TRBJ2-5,CASSMGLPQETQYF,TGTGCCAGCAGCATGGGACTGCCGCAAGAGACCCAGTACTTC
TRBD1,TRBV5-1,TRBJ1-4,CASSRAGTGNEKLFF,TGCGCCAGCAGCCGGGCCGGGACAGGGAATGAAAAACTGTTTTTT
NA,TRBV18,TRBJ1-4,CASSRWDSRREKLFF,TGTGCCAGCTCACGCTGGGACTCCAGAAGGGAAAAACTGTTTTTT
NA,TRBV11-2,TRBJ1-5,CASSPKQGSQPQHF,TGTGCCAGCAGCCCGAAACAGGGAAGTCAGCCCCAGCATTTT
NA,TRBV19,TRBJ2-1,CASLQVGAFNEQFF,TGTGCCAGCCTACAGGTGGGCGCGTTCAATGAGCAGTTCTTC
NA,TRBV27,TRBJ1-1,CASSFSGAEAFF,TGTGCCAGCAGTTTTTCGGGAGCTGAAGCTTTCTTT